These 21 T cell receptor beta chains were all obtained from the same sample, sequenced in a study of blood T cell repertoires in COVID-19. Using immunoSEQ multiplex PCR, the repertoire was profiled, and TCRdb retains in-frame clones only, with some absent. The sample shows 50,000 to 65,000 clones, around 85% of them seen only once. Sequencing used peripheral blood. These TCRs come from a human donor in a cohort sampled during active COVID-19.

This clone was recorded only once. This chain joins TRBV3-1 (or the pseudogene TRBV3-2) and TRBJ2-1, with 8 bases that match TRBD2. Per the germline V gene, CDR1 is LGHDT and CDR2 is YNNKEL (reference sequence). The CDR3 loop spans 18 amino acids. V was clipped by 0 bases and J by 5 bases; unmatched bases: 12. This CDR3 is CASSQDPGHWRGDNEQFF. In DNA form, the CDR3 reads TGTGCCAGCAGCCAAGATCCGGGCCATTGGCGGGGGGACAATGAGCAGTTCTTC.

The CDR3 sequence is CASSMGLASRPGETQYF. Written as DNA, the CDR3 is TGCGCCAGCAGCATGGGACTAGCGAGTCGTCCCGGGGAGACCCAGTACTTC. The rearrangement joins TRBV5-1 to TRBJ2-5; 10 bases align to TRBD2. V dropped 4 bases and J dropped 5; count of bases not matched to a gene: 14. CDR3 size: 17 residues. Germline V gene lookup returns CDR1 SGHRS and CDR2 YFSETQ. Filled out from reference TRBV5-1 and TRBJ2-5, the complete variable domain reads KAGVTQTPRYLIKTRGQQVTLSCSPISGHRSVSWYQQTPGQGLQFLFEYFSETQRNKGNFPGRFSGRQFSNSRSEMNVSTLELGDSALYLCASSMGLASRPGETQYFGPGTRLLVL.

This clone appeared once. The CDR3 region has the DNA TGTGCCAGCAGTTACGTCTTTTATAGCGACGAGCAGTACTTC. Its translation is CASSYVFYSDEQYF. The V call is TRBV6-5, the J call TRBJ2-7, with a weak D call TRBD2 (5 bases). V was clipped by 2 bases and J by 5 bases, with 13 bases between them. The length of the CDR3 is 14 residues. In germline, CDR1 is MNHEY, CDR2 SVGAGI.

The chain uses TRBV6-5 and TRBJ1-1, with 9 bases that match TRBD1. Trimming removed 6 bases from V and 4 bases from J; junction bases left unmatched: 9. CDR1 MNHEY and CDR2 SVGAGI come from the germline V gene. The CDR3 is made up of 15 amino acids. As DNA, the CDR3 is TGTGCCAGCAGAACAACAGGGGGCGTTGGCACTGAAGCTTTCTTT. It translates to CASRTTGGVGTEAFF.

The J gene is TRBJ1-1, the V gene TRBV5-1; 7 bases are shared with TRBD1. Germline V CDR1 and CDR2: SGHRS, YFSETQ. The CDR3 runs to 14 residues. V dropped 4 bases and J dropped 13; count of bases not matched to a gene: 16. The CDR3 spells CASSATGEVVLGFF. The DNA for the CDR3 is TGCGCCAGCAGCGCAACAGGGGAGGTTGTGTTGGGTTTCTTT.

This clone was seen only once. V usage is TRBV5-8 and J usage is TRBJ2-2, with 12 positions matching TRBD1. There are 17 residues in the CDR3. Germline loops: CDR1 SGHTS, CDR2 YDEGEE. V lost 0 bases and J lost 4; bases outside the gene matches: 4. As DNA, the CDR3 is TGTGCCAGCAGCTTGGTGGGACAGGGGGCCCTCACCGGGGAGCTGTTTTTT. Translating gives CASSLVGQGALTGELFF.

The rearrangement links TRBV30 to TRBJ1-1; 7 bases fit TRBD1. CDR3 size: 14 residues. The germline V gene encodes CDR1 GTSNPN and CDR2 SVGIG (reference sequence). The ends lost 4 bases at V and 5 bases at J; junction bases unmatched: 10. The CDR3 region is CAWTRRGQWTEAFF. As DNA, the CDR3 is TGTGCCTGGACGAGACGGGGACAGTGGACTGAAGCTTTCTTT.

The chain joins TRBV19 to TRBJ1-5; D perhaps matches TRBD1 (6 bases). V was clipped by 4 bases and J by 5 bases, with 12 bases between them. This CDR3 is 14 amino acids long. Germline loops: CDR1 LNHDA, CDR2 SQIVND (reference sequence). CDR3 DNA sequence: TGTGCCAGTAGTAGATCACAGGGAGATCAGCCCCAGCATTTT. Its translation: CASSRSQGDQPQHF.

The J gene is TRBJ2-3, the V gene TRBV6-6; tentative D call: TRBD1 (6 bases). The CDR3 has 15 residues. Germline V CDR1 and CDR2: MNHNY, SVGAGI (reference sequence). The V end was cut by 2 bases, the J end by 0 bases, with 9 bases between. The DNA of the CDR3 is TGTGCCAGCAGTTACGGCAGGGGAAGCACAGATACGCAGTATTTT. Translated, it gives CASSYGRGSTDTQYF.

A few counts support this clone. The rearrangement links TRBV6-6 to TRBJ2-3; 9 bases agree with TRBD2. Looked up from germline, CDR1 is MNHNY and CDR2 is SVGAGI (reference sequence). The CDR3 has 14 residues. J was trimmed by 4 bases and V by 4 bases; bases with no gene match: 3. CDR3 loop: CASSSGTSSDTQYF. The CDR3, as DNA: TGTGCCAGCAGTTCCGGGACTAGCTCAGATACGCAGTATTTT.

As DNA, the CDR3 is TGTGCCAGCAGCCGTAGCGGGGGGGCTTACGAGCAGTACTTC. Translation gives CASSRSGGAYEQYF. The chain is built from TRBV28 and TRBJ2-7, with 11 bases lining up with TRBD2. CDR3 length: 14 amino acids. CDR1 is MDHEN, CDR2 SYDVKM, per germline. Germline trimming cut 6 bases from V and 4 bases from J; bases unmatched to any gene: 5.

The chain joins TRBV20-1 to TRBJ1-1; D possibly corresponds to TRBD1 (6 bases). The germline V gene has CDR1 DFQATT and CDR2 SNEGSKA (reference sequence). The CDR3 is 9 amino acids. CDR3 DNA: TGCAGAGTTACAGGGAAAGCTTTCTTT. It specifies CRVTGKAFF.

CDR3 sequence: CASNDPGTVYEQYF. CDR3 nucleotides: TGTGCCAGCAACGACCCTGGGACAGTCTACGAGCAGTACTTC. The genes are TRBV7-2 and TRBJ2-7; 7 nucleotides line up with TRBD1. J was trimmed by 3 bases and V by 7 bases; bases with no gene match: 9. The CDR3 is 14 amino acids. Germline V CDR1 and CDR2: SGHTA, FQGNSA.

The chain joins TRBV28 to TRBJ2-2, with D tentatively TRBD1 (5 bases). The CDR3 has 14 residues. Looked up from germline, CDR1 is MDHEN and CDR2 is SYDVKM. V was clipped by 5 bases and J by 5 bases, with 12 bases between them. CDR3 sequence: CASSPGRETGELFF. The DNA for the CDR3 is TGTGCCAGCAGTCCGGGCAGGGAAACCGGGGAGCTGTTTTTT.

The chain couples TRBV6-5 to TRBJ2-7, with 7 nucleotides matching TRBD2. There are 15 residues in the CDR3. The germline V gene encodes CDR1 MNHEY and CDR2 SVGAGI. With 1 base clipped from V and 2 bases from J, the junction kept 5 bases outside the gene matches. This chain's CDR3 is CASSYWAAGAYEQYF. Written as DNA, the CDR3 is TGTGCCAGCAGTTACTGGGCGGCGGGGGCCTACGAGCAGTACTTC.

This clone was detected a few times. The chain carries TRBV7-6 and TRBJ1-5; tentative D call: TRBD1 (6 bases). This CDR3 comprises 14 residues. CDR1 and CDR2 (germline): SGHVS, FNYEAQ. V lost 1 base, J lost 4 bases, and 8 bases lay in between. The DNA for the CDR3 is TGTGCCAGCAGCTTAGAGCAGGGGAATCAGCCCCAGCATTTT. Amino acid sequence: CASSLEQGNQPQHF.

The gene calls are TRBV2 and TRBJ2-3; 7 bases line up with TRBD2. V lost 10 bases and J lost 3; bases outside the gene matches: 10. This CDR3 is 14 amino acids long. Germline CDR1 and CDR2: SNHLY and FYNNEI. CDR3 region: CATRKAGNTDTQYF. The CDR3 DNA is TGTGCCACCCGAAAAGCGGGAAATACAGATACGCAGTATTTT.

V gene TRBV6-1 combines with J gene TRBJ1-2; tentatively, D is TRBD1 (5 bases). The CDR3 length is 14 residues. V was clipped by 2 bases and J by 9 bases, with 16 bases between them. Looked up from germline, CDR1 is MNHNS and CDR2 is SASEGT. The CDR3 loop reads CASSEPGTNPRYTF. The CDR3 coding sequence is TGTGCCAGCAGTGAACCAGGGACTAATCCCCGCTACACCTTC.

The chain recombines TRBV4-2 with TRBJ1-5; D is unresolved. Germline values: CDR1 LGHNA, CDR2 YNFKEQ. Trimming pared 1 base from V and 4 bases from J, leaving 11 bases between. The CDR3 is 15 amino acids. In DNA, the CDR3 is TGTGCCAGCAGCCAAGCGACAAACCCGAATCAGCCCCAGCATTTT. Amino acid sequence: CASSQATNPNQPQHF.

The CDR3 nucleotides are TGTGCCAGCAGACAAACAGGGGCCTCACCCCTCCACTTT. As protein: CASRQTGASPLHF. The chain couples TRBV7-9 to TRBJ1-6; 7 bases are a match to TRBD1. The CDR3 spans 13 residues. After removal of 6 bases from V and 10 bases from J, the junction contained 6 bases not matched to a gene. CDR1 SEHNR and CDR2 FQNEAQ come from the germline V gene (reference sequence).

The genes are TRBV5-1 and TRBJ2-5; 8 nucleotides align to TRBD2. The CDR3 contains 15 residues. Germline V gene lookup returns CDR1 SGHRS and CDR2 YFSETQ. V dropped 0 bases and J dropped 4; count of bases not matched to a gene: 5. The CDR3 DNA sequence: TGCGCCAGCAGCTTGGTTCTAGCGGGTCGAGAGACCCAGTACTTC. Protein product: CASSLVLAGRETQYF.